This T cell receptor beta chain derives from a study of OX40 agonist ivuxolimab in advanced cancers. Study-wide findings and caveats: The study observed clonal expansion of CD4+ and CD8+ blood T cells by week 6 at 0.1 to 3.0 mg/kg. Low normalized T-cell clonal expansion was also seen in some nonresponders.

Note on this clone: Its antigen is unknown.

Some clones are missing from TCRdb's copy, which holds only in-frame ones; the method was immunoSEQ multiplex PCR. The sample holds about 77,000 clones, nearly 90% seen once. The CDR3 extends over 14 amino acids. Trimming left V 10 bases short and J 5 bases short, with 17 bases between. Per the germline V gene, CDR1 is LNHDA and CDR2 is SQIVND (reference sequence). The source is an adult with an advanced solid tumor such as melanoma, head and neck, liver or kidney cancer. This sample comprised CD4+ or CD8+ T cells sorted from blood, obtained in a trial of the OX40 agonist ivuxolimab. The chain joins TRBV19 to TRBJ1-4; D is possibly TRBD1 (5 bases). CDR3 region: CATTGQRQNEKLFF. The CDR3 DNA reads TGTGCCACAACAGGCCAGCGGCAAAATGAAAAACTGTTTTTT.